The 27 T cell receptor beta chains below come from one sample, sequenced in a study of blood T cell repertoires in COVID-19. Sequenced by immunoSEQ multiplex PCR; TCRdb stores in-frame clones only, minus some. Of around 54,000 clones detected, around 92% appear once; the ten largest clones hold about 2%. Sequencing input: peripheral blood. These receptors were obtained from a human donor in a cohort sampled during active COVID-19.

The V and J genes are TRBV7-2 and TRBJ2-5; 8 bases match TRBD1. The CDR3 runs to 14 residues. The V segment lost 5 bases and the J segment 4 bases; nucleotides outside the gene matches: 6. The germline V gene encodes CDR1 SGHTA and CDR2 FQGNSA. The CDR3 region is CASSVTGGGETQYF. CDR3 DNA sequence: TGTGCCAGCAGCGTCACAGGGGGTGGAGAGACCCAGTACTTC.

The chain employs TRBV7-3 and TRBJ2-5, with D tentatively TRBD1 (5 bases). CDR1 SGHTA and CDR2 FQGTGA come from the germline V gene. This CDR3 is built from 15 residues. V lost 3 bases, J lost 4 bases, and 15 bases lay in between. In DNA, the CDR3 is TGTGCCAGCAGCTTCAATGCAGGGTCTGGAGAGACCCAGTACTTC. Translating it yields CASSFNAGSGETQYF.

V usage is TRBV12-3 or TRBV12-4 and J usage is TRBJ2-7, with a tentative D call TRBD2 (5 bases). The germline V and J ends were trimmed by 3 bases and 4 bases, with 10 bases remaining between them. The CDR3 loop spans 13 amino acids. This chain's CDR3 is CASSLVSGYEQYF. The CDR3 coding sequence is TGTGCCAGCAGTTTGGTATCGGGGTACGAGCAGTACTTC.

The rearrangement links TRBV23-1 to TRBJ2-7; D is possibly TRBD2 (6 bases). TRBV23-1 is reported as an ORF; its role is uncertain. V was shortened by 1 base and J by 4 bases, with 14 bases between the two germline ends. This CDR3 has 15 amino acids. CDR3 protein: CASSQCGREQYEQYF. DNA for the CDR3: TGCGCCAGCAGTCAATGTGGGCGGGAACAATACGAGCAGTACTTC.

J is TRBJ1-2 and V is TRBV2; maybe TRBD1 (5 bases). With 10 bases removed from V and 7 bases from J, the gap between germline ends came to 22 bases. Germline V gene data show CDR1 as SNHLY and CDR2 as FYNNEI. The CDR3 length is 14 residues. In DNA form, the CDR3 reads TGTGCCACTAGAGCCGGGGGGTCTGCGTCTGGCTACACCTTC. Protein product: CATRAGGSASGYTF.

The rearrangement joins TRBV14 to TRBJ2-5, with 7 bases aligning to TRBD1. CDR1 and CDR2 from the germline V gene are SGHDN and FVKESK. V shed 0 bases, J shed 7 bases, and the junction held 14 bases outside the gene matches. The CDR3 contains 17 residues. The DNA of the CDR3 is TGTGCCAGCAGCCAAGATATTTCCCCAAACAGGGGCAGGACCCAGTACTTC. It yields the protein CASSQDISPNRGRTQYF. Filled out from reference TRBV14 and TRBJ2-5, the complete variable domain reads EAGVTQFPSHSVIEKGQTVTLRCDPISGHDNLYWYRRVMGKEIKFLLHFVKESKQDESGMPNNRFLAERTGGTYSTLKVQPAELEDSGVYFCASSQDISPNRGRTQYFGPGTRLLVL.

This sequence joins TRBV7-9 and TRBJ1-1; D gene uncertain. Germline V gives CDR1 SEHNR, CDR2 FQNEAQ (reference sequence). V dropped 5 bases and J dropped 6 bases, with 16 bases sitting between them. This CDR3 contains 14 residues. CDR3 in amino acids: CASSPTVLVAEAFF. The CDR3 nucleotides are TGTGCCAGCAGCCCCACAGTCCTGGTCGCTGAAGCTTTCTTT.

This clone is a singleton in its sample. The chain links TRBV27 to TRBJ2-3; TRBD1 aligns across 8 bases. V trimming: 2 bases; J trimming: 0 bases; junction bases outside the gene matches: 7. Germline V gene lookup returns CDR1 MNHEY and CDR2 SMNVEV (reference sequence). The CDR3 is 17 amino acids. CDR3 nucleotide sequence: TGTGCCAGCAGTTTAGCTCCGTCAGGGGGCAGCACAGATACGCAGTATTTT. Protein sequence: CASSLAPSGGSTDTQYF.

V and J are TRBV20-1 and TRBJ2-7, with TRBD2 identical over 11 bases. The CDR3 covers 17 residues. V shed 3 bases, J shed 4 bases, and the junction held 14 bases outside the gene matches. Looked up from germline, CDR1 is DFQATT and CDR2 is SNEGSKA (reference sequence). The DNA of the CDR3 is TGCAGTGCTAGTCGTACGATCGCGACTAGCGGGATGTACGAGCAGTACTTC. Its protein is CSASRTIATSGMYEQYF.

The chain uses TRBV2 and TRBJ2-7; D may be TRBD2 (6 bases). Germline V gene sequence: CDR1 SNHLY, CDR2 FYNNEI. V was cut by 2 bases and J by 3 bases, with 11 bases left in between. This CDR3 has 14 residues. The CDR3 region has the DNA TGTGCCAGCAGTGAATCCGGGGGAAGCTACGAGCAGTACTTC. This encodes CASSESGGSYEQYF.

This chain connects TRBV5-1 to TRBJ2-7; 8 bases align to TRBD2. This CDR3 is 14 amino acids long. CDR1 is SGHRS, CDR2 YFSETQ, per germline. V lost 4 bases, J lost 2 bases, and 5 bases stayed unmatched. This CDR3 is CASSEGLAPYEQYF. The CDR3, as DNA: TGCGCCAGCAGCGAAGGACTAGCCCCCTACGAGCAGTACTTC.

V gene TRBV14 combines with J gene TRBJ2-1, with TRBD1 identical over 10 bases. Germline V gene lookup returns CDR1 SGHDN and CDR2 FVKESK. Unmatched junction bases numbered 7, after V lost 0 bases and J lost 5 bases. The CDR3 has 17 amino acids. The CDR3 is CASSQDYGTGVHNEQFF. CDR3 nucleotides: TGTGCCAGCAGCCAAGATTATGGGACAGGGGTCCACAATGAGCAGTTCTTC.

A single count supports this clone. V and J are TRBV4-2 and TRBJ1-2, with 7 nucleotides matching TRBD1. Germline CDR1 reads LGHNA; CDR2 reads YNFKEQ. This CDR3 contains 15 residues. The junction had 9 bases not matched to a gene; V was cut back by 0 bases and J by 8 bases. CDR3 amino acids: CASSQDPGQIYGYTF. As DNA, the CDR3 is TGTGCCAGCAGCCAAGACCCGGGACAGATATACGGCTACACCTTC.

CDR3 in amino acids: CASSELERGAQYF. CDR3 nucleotide sequence: TGTGCCAGCAGTGAACTAGAGCGGGGGGCCCAGTACTTC. This sequence joins TRBV6-1 and TRBJ2-5, with 9 nucleotides matching TRBD2. The CDR3 runs to 13 residues. In germline, CDR1 is MNHNS, CDR2 SASEGT. J was trimmed by 9 bases and V by 2 bases; bases with no gene match: 4.

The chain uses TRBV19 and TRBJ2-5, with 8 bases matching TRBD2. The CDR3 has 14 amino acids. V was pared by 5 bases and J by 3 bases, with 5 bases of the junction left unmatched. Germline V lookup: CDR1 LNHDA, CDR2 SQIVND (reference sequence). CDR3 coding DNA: TGTGCCAGTAGTTCACCGGGACTAGAAGAGACCCAGTACTTC. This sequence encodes CASSSPGLEETQYF.

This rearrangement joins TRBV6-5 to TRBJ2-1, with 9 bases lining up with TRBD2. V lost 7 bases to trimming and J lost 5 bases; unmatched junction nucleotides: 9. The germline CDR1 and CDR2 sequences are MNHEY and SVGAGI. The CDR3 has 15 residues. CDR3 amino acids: CASILTSGNHNEQFF. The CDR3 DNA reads TGTGCCAGCATATTGACTAGCGGAAACCACAATGAGCAGTTCTTC.

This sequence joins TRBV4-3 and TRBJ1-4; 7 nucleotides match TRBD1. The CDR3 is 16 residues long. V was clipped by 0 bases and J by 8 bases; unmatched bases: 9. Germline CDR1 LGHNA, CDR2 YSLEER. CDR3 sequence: CASSQEETGRIEKLFF. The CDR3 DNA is TGCGCCAGCAGCCAAGAAGAGACAGGGAGGATCGAAAAACTGTTTTTT.

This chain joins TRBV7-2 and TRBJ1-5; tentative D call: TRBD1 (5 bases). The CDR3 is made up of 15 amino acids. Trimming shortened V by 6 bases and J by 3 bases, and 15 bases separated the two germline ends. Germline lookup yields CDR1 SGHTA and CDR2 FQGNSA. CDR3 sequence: CASSPQGSLNQPQHF. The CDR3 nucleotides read TGTGCCAGCAGTCCTCAGGGAAGTCTCAATCAGCCCCAGCATTTT.

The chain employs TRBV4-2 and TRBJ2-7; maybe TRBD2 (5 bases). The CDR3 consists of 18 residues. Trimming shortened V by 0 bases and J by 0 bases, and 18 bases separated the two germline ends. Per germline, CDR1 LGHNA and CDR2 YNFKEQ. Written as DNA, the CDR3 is TGTGCCAGCAGCCAAGACCCCCGCGGGTCGGGGAGCTCCTACGAGCAGTACTTC. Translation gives CASSQDPRGSGSSYEQYF.

Written as DNA, the CDR3 is TGTGCCAGCAGTTACCTTTCTGACAACGAGCAGTACTTC. This sequence encodes CASSYLSDNEQYF. The chain joins TRBV6-2 or TRBV6-3 to TRBJ2-7, with D uncertain. With 2 bases removed from V and 5 bases from J, the gap between germline ends came to 10 bases. Per germline, CDR1 MNHEY and CDR2 SVGEGT. The length of the CDR3 is 13 residues.

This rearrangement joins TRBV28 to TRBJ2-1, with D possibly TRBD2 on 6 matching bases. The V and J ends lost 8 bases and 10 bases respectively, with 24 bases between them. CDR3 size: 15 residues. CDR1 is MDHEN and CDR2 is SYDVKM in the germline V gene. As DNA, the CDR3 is TGTGCCAGCTGGGGAACCGGGACTCCCTCCTCAGAGCAGTTCTTC. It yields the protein CASWGTGTPSSEQFF. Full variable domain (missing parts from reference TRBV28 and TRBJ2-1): DVKVTQSSRYLVKRTGEKVFLECVQDMDHENMFWYRQDPGLGLRLIYFSYDVKMKEKGDIPEGYSVSREKKERFSLILESASTNQTSMYLCASWGTGTPSSEQFFGPGTRLTVL.

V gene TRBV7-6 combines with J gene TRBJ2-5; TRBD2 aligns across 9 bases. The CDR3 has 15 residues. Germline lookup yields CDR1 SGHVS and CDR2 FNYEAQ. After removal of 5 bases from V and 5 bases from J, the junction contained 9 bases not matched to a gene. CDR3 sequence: CASSRWASGIETQYF. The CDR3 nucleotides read TGTGCCAGCAGCCGGTGGGCTAGCGGGATTGAGACCCAGTACTTC.

The CDR3 reads CASRTTLGQVMLAQHF. CDR3 nucleotide sequence: TGTGCCAGCAGAACGACCTTAGGACAGGTGATGTTAGCCCAGCATTTT. The V and J genes are TRBV21-1 and TRBJ1-5; no check of the table's D call, TRBD1, against the DNA was made. TRBV21-1 is noted as a pseudogene. The CDR3 extends over 16 amino acids.

The CDR3 here is CATSRVGDKDYGYTF. The CDR3, as DNA: TGTGCCACCAGCAGAGTGGGGGACAAAGACTATGGCTACACCTTC. The chain employs TRBV15 and TRBJ1-2, with D possibly TRBD1 on 6 matching bases. Germline loops: CDR1 LNHNV, CDR2 YYDKDF (reference sequence). V lost 1 base to trimming and J lost 3 bases, with 12 bases between them. CDR3 length: 15 residues.

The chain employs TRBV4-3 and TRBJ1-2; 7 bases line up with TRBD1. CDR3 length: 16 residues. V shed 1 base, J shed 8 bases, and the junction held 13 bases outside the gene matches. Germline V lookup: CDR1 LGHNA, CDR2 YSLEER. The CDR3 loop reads CASSQGVPTTGDGYTF. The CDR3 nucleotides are TGCGCCAGCAGCCAAGGTGTTCCGACAACAGGGGACGGCTACACCTTC.

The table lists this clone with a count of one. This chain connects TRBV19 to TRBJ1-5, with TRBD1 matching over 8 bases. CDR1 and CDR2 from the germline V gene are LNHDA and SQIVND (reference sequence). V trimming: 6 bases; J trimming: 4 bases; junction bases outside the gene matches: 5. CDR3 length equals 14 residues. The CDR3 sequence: CASRTDRGNQPQHF. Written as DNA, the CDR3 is TGTGCCAGTAGGACCGACAGGGGTAATCAGCCCCAGCATTTT.

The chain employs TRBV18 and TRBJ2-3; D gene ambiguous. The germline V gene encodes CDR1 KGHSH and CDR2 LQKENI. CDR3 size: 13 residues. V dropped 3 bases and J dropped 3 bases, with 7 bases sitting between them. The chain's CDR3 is CASSPRKTDTQYF. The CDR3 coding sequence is TGTGCCAGCTCACCGAGAAAAACAGATACGCAGTATTTT.